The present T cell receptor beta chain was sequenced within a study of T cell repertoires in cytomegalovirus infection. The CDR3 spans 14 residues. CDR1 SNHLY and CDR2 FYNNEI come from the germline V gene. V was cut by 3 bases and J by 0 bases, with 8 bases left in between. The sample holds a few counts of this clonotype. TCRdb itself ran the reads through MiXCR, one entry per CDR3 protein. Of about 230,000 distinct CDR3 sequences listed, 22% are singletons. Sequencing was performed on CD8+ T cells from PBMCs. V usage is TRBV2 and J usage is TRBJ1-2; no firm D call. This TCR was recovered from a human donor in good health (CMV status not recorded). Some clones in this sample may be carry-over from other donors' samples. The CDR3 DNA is TGTGCCAGCAGTGACGGTAGCGCTAACTATGGCTACACCTTC. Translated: CASSDGSANYGYTF. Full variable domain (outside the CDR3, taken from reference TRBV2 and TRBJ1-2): EPEVTQTPSHQVTQMGQEVILRCVPISNHLYFYWYRQILGQKVEFLVSFYNNEISEKSEIFDDQFSVERPDGSNFTLKIRSTKLEDSAMYFCASSDGSANYGYTFGSGTRLTVV.